This T cell receptor beta chain was identified during a study of neurological immune-mediated disorders. Study summary: Of the roughly 35 patients who had multiple sclerosis, approximately 31 had the relapsing-remitting form and 3 had the secondary progressive form.

5'RACE employing 10-nucleotide random UMIs yielded the cDNA. TCRdb called the 5' RACE reads again in MiXCR, with one record for every CDR3 protein. The table lists 85,000 to 100,000 distinct CDR3 sequences, 3.5% to 4% of them singletons, with roughly 6.4% in the top ten. Ten or more counts support this clonotype. Trimming at V came to 7 bases and at J to 5 bases, leaving 4 bases not matched to a gene. CDR1 is DFQATT and CDR2 is SNEGSKA in the germline V gene (reference sequence). This CDR3 spans 14 amino acids. It was from 2 million PBMCs stored at -80 C that the unsorted libraries were obtained. The chain has TRBV20-1 and TRBJ2-2, with TRBD2 identical over 13 bases. The TCR comes from a woman between 18 and 29 years old with multiple sclerosis. Sequencing used PBMCs. CDR3 in DNA: TGCAGTGGCAGACTAGCGGGAGGAACCGGGGAGCTGTTTTTT. This gives the protein CSGRLAGGTGELFF.